This TCR beta chain emerged from a study of vaccination effects on CD4 cells after COVID-19. The authors isolated CD4+ T cells after around nine days of culture. Note on this clone: Its cognate antigen is unknown.

Generated by immunoSEQ multiplex PCR, the TCRdb table keeps only in-frame clones and is missing some. Of roughly 50,000 clones in the sample, 67% were seen once. V lost 2 bases and J 2 bases, leaving 10 bases between the germline ends. Germline lookup yields CDR1 MNHEY and CDR2 SVGEGT. This CDR3 region has 15 residues. The chain links TRBV6-2 or TRBV6-3 to TRBJ1-3, with unresolved D. This TCR came from a human donor who received a COVID-19 vaccine. The sequenced sample was CD4+ T cells from PBMCs cultured without peptide, obtained before COVID-19 vaccination. CDR3 DNA: TGTGCCAGCAGTTACGGCATCTTTACTGGAAACACCATATATTTT. Its translation is CASSYGIFTGNTIYF.